One and the same sample provided the 20 T cell receptor beta chains below, sequenced in a study of blood T cell repertoires in COVID-19. Assay used: immunoSEQ multiplex PCR; TCRdb lists only in-frame clones, some missing. The table has about 180,000 clones, nearly 80% seen once; the top ten hold around 24%. Sequencing was carried out using peripheral blood. These receptors were collected from a woman aged 70-85 years with acute or convalescent COVID-19.

The chain joins TRBV7-2 to TRBJ1-2; D not resolved. The CDR3 has 12 amino acids. Trimming removed 5 bases at V and 4 bases at J, with 8 bases between. The germline V gene has CDR1 SGHTA and CDR2 FQGNSA. CDR3 sequence (DNA): TGTGCCAGCAGCCCCCAACTCTATGGCTACACCTTC. Its protein product is CASSPQLYGYTF. Looking up the rest from reference TRBV7-2 and TRBJ1-2 gives the full variable domain: GAGVSQSPSNKVTEKGKDVELRCDPISGHTALYWYRQSLGQGLEFLIYFQGNSAPDKSGLPSDRFSAERTGGSVSTLTIQRTQQEDSAVYLCASSPQLYGYTFGSGTRLTVV.

This clone appeared once. The CDR3 DNA is TGTGCCAGCGCCTGGGGGGCTAACTATGGCTACACCTTC. Its translation is CASAWGANYGYTF. The chain recombines TRBV5-5 with TRBJ1-2; tentatively, D is TRBD1 (5 bases). With 7 bases removed from V and 0 bases from J, the gap between germline ends came to 10 bases. Germline V gene sequence: CDR1 SGHKS, CDR2 YYEKEE (reference sequence). This CDR3 spans 13 amino acids.

The chain has TRBV19 and TRBJ2-7, with a tentative D call TRBD2 (6 bases). The CDR3 length is 12 residues. Trimming pared 10 bases from V and 3 bases from J, leaving 13 bases between. Germline CDR1 LNHDA, CDR2 SQIVND (reference sequence). The CDR3 is CATGDDSYEQYF. Here the CDR3 DNA reads TGTGCCACGGGAGACGACAGCTACGAGCAGTACTTC.

The chain joins TRBV5-1 to TRBJ2-7, with D possibly TRBD2 on 5 matching bases. Germline V lookup: CDR1 SGHRS, CDR2 YFSETQ. The CDR3 sequence is 14 residues long. V was trimmed by 1 base and J by 6 bases, leaving 14 bases between them. The CDR3 is CASSLNGKLGEQYF. Here the CDR3 DNA reads TGCGCCAGCAGCTTGAACGGGAAGTTGGGCGAGCAGTACTTC.

The CDR3 region is CASKAGAPDTQYF. In DNA form, the CDR3 reads TGTGCCAGCAAGGCGGGAGCCCCAGATACGCAGTATTTT. The rearrangement joins TRBV6-5 to TRBJ2-3, with 7 bases lining up with TRBD2. The trim removed 7 bases at V and 4 bases at J, leaving 5 bases unmatched. This CDR3 spans 13 amino acids. Germline CDR1 MNHEY, CDR2 SVGAGI.

The chain recombines TRBV15 with TRBJ1-1; D is undetermined. This CDR3 region has 13 residues. Trimming stripped 5 bases from V and 5 bases from J, with 12 bases between. Per germline, CDR1 LNHNV and CDR2 YYDKDF (reference sequence). CDR3 in DNA: TGTGCCACCAGCGCCTGGCGGGTTACTGAAGCTTTCTTT. Residues: CATSAWRVTEAFF.

The V and J genes are TRBV19 and TRBJ2-4; D not certain. Germline assignment: CDR1 LNHDA and CDR2 SQIVND (reference sequence). This CDR3 has 13 amino acids. Trimming took off 3 bases at V and 7 bases at J, with 10 bases between the two ends. The CDR3 protein is CASSIALGNIQYF. In DNA, the CDR3 is TGTGCCAGTAGTATCGCCCTCGGGAACATTCAGTACTTC.

The rearrangement joins TRBV6-5 to TRBJ2-3, with D hard to call. CDR3 length: 14 residues. Looked up from germline, CDR1 is MNHEY and CDR2 is SVGAGI. V lost 5 bases, J lost 0 bases, and 9 bases lay in between. In DNA, the CDR3 is TGTGCCAGCAGTCGGAGTCGTAGCACAGATACGCAGTATTTT. This sequence encodes CASSRSRSTDTQYF.

The chain joins TRBV7-3 to TRBJ2-5; 8 bases are shared with TRBD1. The CDR3 covers 16 residues. V lost 4 bases and J lost 2; bases outside the gene matches: 9. Germline V gives CDR1 SGHTA, CDR2 FQGTGA. CDR3 DNA: TGTGCCAGCAGCTCGACCGGACAGGGCCCACAAGAGACCCAGTACTTC. Translation: CASSSTGQGPQETQYF. The full variable domain, with the rest looked up from reference TRBV7-3 and TRBJ2-5, is GAGVSQTPSNKVTEKGKYVELRCDPISGHTALYWYRQSLGQGPEFLIYFQGTGAADDSGLPNDRFFAVRPEGSVSTLKIQRTERGDSAVYLCASSSTGQGPQETQYFGPGTRLLVL.

The genes are TRBV5-1 and TRBJ1-1, with D possibly matching TRBD1 (5 bases). Germline V CDR1 and CDR2: SGHRS, YFSETQ. The CDR3 spans 15 residues. Between the trimmed V and J ends, which lost 4 bases and 4 bases, there was a span of 17 bases. As DNA, the CDR3 is TGCGCCAGCAGCATTGGCGTTTGGGGGGGCACTGAAGCTTTCTTT. Protein sequence: CASSIGVWGGTEAFF.

The chain has TRBV12-5 and TRBJ1-5; D might be TRBD1 (5 bases). Germline V gene data show CDR1 as LGHNT and CDR2 as FRNRAP. V was cut by 5 bases and J by 0 bases, with 5 bases left in between. The CDR3 has 13 amino acids. CDR3 DNA: TGTGCTAGTGGTCAGGGTAGCAATCAGCCCCAGCATTTT. Residues: CASGQGSNQPQHF.

V and J are TRBV5-1 and TRBJ1-3, with a weak D call TRBD1 (5 bases). Deletions cut 4 bases from V and 0 bases from J, with 17 bases between. There are 17 residues in the CDR3. Germline values: CDR1 SGHRS, CDR2 YFSETQ. In nucleotides, the CDR3 is TGCGCCAGCAGCGGGGGGTACGAGGCCCCCTCTGGAAACACCATATATTTT. Protein: CASSGGYEAPSGNTIYF.

The V call is TRBV6-1, the J call TRBJ2-7; TRBD1 aligns across 11 bases. V shed 5 bases and J 3 bases; nucleotides not matched to a gene: 6. The CDR3 has 15 amino acids. Germline loops: CDR1 MNHNS, CDR2 SASEGT. The CDR3 DNA reads as TGTGCCAGCAGTCAACACGGGACAGGGGGCTACGAGCAGTACTTC. Translating it yields CASSQHGTGGYEQYF.

The chain links TRBV30 to TRBJ1-4, with 8 positions matching TRBD1. This CDR3 spans 17 amino acids. The trim removed 3 bases at V and 0 bases at J, leaving 9 bases unmatched. Germline CDR1 reads GTSNPN; CDR2 reads SVGIG (reference sequence). CDR3 sequence: CAWSELRGPATNEKLFF. The CDR3 DNA reads as TGTGCCTGGAGCGAGCTCAGGGGGCCAGCAACTAATGAAAAACTGTTTTTT.

The V gene is TRBV19, the J gene TRBJ2-7; 14 nucleotides match TRBD2. CDR3 length: 16 residues. The V segment lost 3 bases and the J segment 5 bases; nucleotides outside the gene matches: 6. Germline V lookup: CDR1 LNHDA, CDR2 SQIVND (reference sequence). CDR3 amino acids: CASSMAAGLAGDEQYF. Here the CDR3 DNA reads TGTGCCAGTAGTATGGCGGCGGGACTAGCGGGAGACGAGCAGTACTTC.

This chain links TRBV19 with TRBJ2-2, with D possibly TRBD1 on 6 matching bases. Trimming removed 8 bases at V and 6 bases at J, with 19 bases between. CDR1 and CDR2 (germline): LNHDA, SQIVND (reference sequence). This CDR3 comprises 15 residues. CDR3 amino acids: CASSPPWGPAGELFF. The CDR3 DNA reads as TGTGCCAGTTCCCCCCCGTGGGGGCCGGCCGGGGAGCTGTTTTTT.

V usage is TRBV6-2 or TRBV6-3 and J usage is TRBJ2-1; TRBD2 aligns across 13 bases. This CDR3 comprises 14 residues. V lost 5 bases, J lost 6 bases, and 1 base stayed unmatched. Germline assignment: CDR1 MNHEY and CDR2 SVGEGT. The CDR3 is CASSRLAGGNEQFF. The CDR3 DNA is TGTGCCAGCAGTCGACTAGCGGGAGGCAATGAGCAGTTCTTC.

The chain uses TRBV6-5 and TRBJ1-5; 8 bases are a match to TRBD1. The CDR3 has 15 residues. In germline, CDR1 is MNHEY, CDR2 SVGAGI. V trimming: 2 bases; J trimming: 6 bases; junction bases outside the gene matches: 6. The CDR3 DNA sequence: TGTGCCAGCAGTTACGCTCAGGGGGCGAGTCAGCCCCAGCATTTT. It translates to CASSYAQGASQPQHF.

On this clone itself: It is unclear where the CDR3 begins or ends on the DNA, so no DNA is shown, and the CDR3 is as TCRdb lists it. This chain uses TRBV27 with TRBJ1-2; TRBD1 is taken as the D call from the table, unchecked against the DNA. Looked up from germline, CDR1 is MNHEY and CDR2 is SMNVEV (reference sequence). The CDR3 sequence runs 13 residues, both termini included. CDR3 loop: CASSSSTGTGYTF.

The J gene is TRBJ2-4, the V gene TRBV19; unclear D gene. The CDR3 loop spans 15 amino acids. V was pared by 1 base and J by 6 bases, with 13 bases between. Germline assignment: CDR1 LNHDA and CDR2 SQIVND (reference sequence). The CDR3 loop reads CASSIAVGLLNIQYF. CDR3 coding DNA: TGTGCCAGTAGTATAGCTGTGGGCCTCCTAAACATTCAGTACTTC. Complete variable domain (other parts from reference TRBV19 and TRBJ2-4): DGGITQSPKYLFRKEGQNVTLSCEQNLNHDAMYWYRQDPGQGLRLIYYSQIVNDFQKGDIAEGYSVSREKKESFPLTVTSAQKNPTAFYLCASSIAVGLLNIQYFGAGTRLSVL.